This TCR beta chain was retrieved from a study of T-cell reconstitution after alpha-beta-depleted transplantation in children. Preparation of the TCRbeta library used unique molecular identifiers. One entry per CDR3 protein results from TCRdb running MiXCR on the PCR reads. The sample shows 700,000 or so distinct CDR3 sequences, over 10% of them seen only once. Study-wide results and limits: Diversity and T-cell counts at one year after transplant derived mostly from new T cells. At around two months after transplant, the alpha-beta T cells were reportedly derived from several hundred expanded clones that came from non-depleted graft cells.

V dropped 5 bases and J dropped 1 base, with 21 bases sitting between them. The germline V gene encodes CDR1 DFQATT and CDR2 SNEGSKA (reference sequence). CDR3 length equals 17 residues. This clonotype occurred many times. As yet, its antigen is unknown. Source: PBMCs, taken before TCRalphabeta/CD19-depleted stem cell transplant. This sequence was found in a girl aged 2-15 years with congenital amegakaryocytic thrombocytopenia, due to receive a stem cell transplant. This chain joins TRBV20-1 and TRBJ2-1; D may match TRBD1 or TRBD2 (5 bases each). The CDR3 is CSAVWDPGASSYNEQFF. The CDR3 DNA is TGCAGTGCTGTGTGGGATCCCGGGGCCTCGTCCTACAATGAGCAGTTCTTC.